The following is a T cell receptor beta chain sequence with its context. Germline CDR1 and CDR2: MNHNS and SASEGT. This CDR3 comprises 15 residues. Trimming took off 2 bases at V and 9 bases at J, with 17 bases between the two ends. This entry is derived from a study of blood T cell repertoires in COVID-19. Study overall: Nucleic acid was either cDNA or gDNA, and it came from T cells, B-cell-depleted T cells, or PBMCs.

In the source study's methods: Amplification of reference gene primers provided the estimated nucleated cell counts. Libraries were prepared by immunoSEQ multiplex PCR; TCRdb keeps only in-frame clonotypes and omits some of them. That table is the source of V, J and clone size, and D and trimming were worked out from the DNA. The table lists more than 80,000 clones, more than 85% of them singletons, with roughly 5.4% in the top ten. The source of this sequence is a man aged 40-50 years with acute or convalescent COVID-19. V and J are TRBV6-1 and TRBJ2-1; weak D call: TRBD2 (5 bases). The sequencing input was peripheral blood. The CDR3 sequence is CASSESQLGLSEQFF. The DNA for the CDR3 is TGTGCCAGCAGTGAAAGCCAGCTTGGACTGTCTGAGCAGTTCTTC.